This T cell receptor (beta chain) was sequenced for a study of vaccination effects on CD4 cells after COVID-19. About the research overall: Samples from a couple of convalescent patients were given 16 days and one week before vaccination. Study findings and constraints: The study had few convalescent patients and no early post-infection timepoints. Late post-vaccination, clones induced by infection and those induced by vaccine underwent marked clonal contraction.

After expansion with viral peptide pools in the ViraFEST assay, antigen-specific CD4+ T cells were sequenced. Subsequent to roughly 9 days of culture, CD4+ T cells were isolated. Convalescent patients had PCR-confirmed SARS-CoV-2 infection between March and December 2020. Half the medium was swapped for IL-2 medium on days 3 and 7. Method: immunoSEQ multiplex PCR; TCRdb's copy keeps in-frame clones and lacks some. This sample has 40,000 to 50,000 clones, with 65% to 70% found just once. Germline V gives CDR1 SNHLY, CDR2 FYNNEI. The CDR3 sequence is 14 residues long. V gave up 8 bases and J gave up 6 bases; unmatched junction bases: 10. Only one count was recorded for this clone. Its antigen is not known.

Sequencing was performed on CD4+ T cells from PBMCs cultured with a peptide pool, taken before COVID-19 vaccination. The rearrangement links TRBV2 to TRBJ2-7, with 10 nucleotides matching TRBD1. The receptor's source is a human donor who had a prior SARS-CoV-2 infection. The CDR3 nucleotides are TGTGCCAGCTATGGGACAGGGGTGGCCTCCGAGCAGTACTTC. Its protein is CASYGTGVASEQYF.